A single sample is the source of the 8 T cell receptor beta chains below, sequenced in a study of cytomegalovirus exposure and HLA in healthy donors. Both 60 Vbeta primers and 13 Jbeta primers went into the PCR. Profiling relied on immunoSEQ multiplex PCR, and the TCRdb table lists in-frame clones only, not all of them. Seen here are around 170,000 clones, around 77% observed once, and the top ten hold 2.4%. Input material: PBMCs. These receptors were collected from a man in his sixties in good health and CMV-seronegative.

CDR3: CASSGVAEAFF. The CDR3 nucleotides read TGTGCCAGCTCAGGGGTGGCTGAAGCTTTCTTT. The rearrangement links TRBV27 to TRBJ1-1, with D perhaps TRBD1 (6 bases). The V and J ends lost 8 bases and 6 bases respectively, with 10 bases between them. CDR1 is MNHEY and CDR2 is SMNVEV in the germline V gene (reference sequence). The CDR3 covers 11 residues.

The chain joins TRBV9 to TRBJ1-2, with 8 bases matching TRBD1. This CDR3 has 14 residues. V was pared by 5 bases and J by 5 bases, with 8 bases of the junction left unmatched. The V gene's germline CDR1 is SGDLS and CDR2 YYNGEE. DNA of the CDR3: TGTGCCAGCAGAGCCGGGACAGGACTTTATGGCTACACCTTC. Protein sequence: CASRAGTGLYGYTF.

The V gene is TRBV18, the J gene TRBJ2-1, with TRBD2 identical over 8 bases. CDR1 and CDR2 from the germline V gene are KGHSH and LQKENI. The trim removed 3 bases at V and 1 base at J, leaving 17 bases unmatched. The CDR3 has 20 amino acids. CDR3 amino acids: CASSPLGSRGGHWSYNEQFF. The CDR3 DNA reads TGTGCCAGCTCACCGCTAGGTTCTCGGGGGGGCCATTGGTCCTACAATGAGCAGTTCTTC.

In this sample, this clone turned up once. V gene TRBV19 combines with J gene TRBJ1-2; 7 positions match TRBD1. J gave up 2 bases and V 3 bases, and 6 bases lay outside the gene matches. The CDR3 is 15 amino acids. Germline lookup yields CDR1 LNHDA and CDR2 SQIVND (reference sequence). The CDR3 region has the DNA TGTGCCAGTAGTATTTTACCGGGACAGAACTATGGCTACACCTTC. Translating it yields CASSILPGQNYGYTF.

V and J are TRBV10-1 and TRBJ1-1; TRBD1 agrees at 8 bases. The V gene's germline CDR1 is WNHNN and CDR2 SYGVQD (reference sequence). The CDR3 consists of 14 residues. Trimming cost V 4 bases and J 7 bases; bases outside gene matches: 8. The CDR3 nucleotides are TGCGCCAGCAGTGTCAACCGACAGGGGAGTGAAGCTTTCTTT. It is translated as CASSVNRQGSEAFF.

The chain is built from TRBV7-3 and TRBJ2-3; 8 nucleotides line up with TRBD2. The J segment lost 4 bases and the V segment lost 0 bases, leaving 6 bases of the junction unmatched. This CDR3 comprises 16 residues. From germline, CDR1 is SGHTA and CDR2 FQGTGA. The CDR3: CASSLTFAGGSDTQYF. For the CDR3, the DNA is TGTGCCAGCAGCTTAACGTTTGCGGGAGGCTCAGATACGCAGTATTTT.

CDR3 bases: TGCGCCAGCACCCCAGACATCTCTGGGGCCAACGTCCTGACTTTC. It codes for CASTPDISGANVLTF. The genes are TRBV5-1 and TRBJ2-6; D call uncertain. Germline V gene data show CDR1 as SGHRS and CDR2 as YFSETQ. This CDR3 comprises 15 residues. V was pared by 6 bases and J by 0 bases, with 10 bases between. The whole variable domain, filled in from reference TRBV5-1 and TRBJ2-6, reads KAGVTQTPRYLIKTRGQQVTLSCSPISGHRSVSWYQQTPGQGLQFLFEYFSETQRNKGNFPGRFSGRQFSNSRSEMNVSTLELGDSALYLCASTPDISGANVLTFGAGSRLTVL.

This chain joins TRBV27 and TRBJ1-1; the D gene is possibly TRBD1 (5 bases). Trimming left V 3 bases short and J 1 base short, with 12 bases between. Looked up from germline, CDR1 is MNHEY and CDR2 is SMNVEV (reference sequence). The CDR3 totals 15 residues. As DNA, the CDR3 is TGTGCCAGCAGTTTTCAGGGCCCCCGGAACACTGAAGCTTTCTTT. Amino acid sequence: CASSFQGPRNTEAFF.